The entry that follows covers one T cell receptor beta chain sequence. The CDR3 contains 15 residues. Deletions cut 0 bases from V and 4 bases from J, with 12 bases between. Germline-derived CDR1 and CDR2 are LGHNA and YSLEER. The data derive from a study of blood T cell repertoires in COVID-19. Sequencing was performed with immunoSEQ multiplex PCR; in TCRdb, only in-frame clones are kept and a portion is missing. The sample holds around 250,000 clones, over 70% seen once. The sequencing sample was made of PBMCs or T cells enriched from blood (not recorded which). The clonotype was recovered from a woman in her thirties or forties who had been exposed to COVID-19. The chain links TRBV4-3 to TRBJ1-2; the D is unclear. CDR3 coding DNA: TGCGCCAGCAGCCAAGAGTCAGGAATAGGCTATGGCTACACCTTC. Protein sequence: CASSQESGIGYGYTF.